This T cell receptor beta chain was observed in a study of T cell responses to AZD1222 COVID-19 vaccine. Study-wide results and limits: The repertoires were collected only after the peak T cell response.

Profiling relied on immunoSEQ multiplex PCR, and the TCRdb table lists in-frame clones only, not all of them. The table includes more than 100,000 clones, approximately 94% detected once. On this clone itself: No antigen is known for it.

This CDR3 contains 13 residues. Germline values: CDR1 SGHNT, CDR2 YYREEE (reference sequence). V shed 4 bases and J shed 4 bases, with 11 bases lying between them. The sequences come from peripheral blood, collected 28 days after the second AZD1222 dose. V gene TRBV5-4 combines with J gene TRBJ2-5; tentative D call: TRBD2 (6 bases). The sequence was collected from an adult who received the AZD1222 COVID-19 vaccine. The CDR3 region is CASSTRLGETQYF. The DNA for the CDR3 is TGTGCCAGCAGCACCCGACTAGGAGAGACCCAGTACTTC.